One sample yielded the 7 T cell receptor beta chains listed below, sequenced in a study of blood T cell repertoires in COVID-19. The table came from immunoSEQ multiplex PCR; TCRdb's copy has only in-frame clones and leaves some out. The sample records approximately 250,000 clones, approximately 85% being singletons. The sample comprised PBMCs or T cells enriched from blood (not recorded which). The source is a woman under 40 who had recovered from COVID-19.

The chain carries TRBV27 and TRBJ1-6; 9 bases are shared with TRBD1. This CDR3 is built from 14 residues. Germline trimming cut 8 bases from V and 7 bases from J; bases unmatched to any gene: 6. The V gene's germline CDR1 is MNHEY and CDR2 SMNVEV (reference sequence). The CDR3 loop reads CASGTTGGNSPLHF. The CDR3 DNA reads as TGTGCCAGCGGAACGACAGGGGGAAATTCACCCCTCCACTTT.

V gene TRBV7-9 combines with J gene TRBJ2-7, with 9 bases matching TRBD1. The CDR3 is made up of 18 amino acids. Germline V gives CDR1 SEHNR, CDR2 FQNEAQ (reference sequence). V lost 4 bases and J lost 0; bases outside the gene matches: 13. The CDR3 loop is CASSWARNRGPLSYEQYF. The CDR3, as DNA: TGTGCCAGCAGCTGGGCGAGGAACAGGGGGCCACTCTCCTACGAGCAGTACTTC.

The chain is built from TRBV5-1 and TRBJ2-6; possible D gene TRBD2, 6 bases. This CDR3 has 17 amino acids. Germline loops: CDR1 SGHRS, CDR2 YFSETQ. V gave up 9 bases and J gave up 0 bases, with 19 bases separating them. CDR3 in DNA: TGCGCCACCACCATGGGGACTTCCAGCTCTGGGGCCAACGTCCTGACTTTC. Translation gives CATTMGTSSSGANVLTF.

The genes are TRBV2 and TRBJ2-1; 7 bases agree with TRBD2. The CDR3 has 13 amino acids. Per germline, CDR1 SNHLY and CDR2 FYNNEI. Trimming cost V 8 bases and J 2 bases; bases outside gene matches: 3. This chain's CDR3 is CASGEGTYNEQFF. The CDR3, as DNA: TGTGCCAGCGGGGAGGGTACCTACAATGAGCAGTTCTTC. The complete variable domain, with remaining parts taken from reference TRBV2 and TRBJ2-1, reads EPEVTQTPSHQVTQMGQEVILRCVPISNHLYFYWYRQILGQKVEFLVSFYNNEISEKSEIFDDQFSVERPDGSNFTLKIRSTKLEDSAMYFCASGEGTYNEQFFGPGTRLTVL.

The chain employs TRBV7-9 and TRBJ2-1; TRBD2 agrees at 12 bases. From germline, CDR1 is SEHNR and CDR2 FQNEAQ (reference sequence). The CDR3 is made up of 14 amino acids. Trimming at V came to 5 bases and at J to 16 bases, leaving 12 bases not matched to a gene. This chain's CDR3 is CASSLPTGLAGIFF. The CDR3 nucleotides read TGTGCCAGCAGCCTACCCACTGGACTAGCGGGAATATTCTTC.

The V call is TRBV19, the J call TRBJ2-7; 7 bases map to TRBD1. The germline CDR1 and CDR2 sequences are LNHDA and SQIVND (reference sequence). There are 13 residues in the CDR3. V was pared by 6 bases and J by 1 base, with 3 bases of the junction left unmatched. CDR3 protein: CASSRDRSYEQYF. CDR3 coding DNA: TGTGCCAGTAGCAGGGACAGATCCTACGAGCAGTACTTC. The complete variable domain, with remaining parts taken from reference TRBV19 and TRBJ2-7, reads DGGITQSPKYLFRKEGQNVTLSCEQNLNHDAMYWYRQDPGQGLRLIYYSQIVNDFQKGDIAEGYSVSREKKESFPLTVTSAQKNPTAFYLCASSRDRSYEQYFGPGTRLTVT.

This rearrangement joins TRBV28 to TRBJ2-4; 12 positions match TRBD2. This CDR3 contains 17 residues. Germline CDR1 and CDR2: MDHEN and SYDVKM. With V trimmed by 2 bases and J by 7 bases, 9 bases remained unmatched. The CDR3 spells CASSLDSSGRASNIQYF. The CDR3 DNA reads TGTGCCAGCAGTTTAGATTCTAGCGGGAGGGCCAGTAACATTCAGTACTTC.